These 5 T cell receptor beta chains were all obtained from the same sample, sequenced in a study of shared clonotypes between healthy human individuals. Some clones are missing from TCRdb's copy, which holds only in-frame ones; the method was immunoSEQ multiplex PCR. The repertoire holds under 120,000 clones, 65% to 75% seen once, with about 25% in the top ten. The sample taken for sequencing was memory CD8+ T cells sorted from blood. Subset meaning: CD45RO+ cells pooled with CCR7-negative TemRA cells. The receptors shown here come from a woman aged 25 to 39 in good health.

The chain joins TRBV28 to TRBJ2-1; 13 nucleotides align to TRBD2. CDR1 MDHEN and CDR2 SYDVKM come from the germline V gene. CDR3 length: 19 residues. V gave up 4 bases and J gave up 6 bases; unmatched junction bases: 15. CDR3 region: CASSSAQGLAGVGSNEQFF. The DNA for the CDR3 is TGTGCCAGCAGTTCCGCCCAAGGACTAGCGGGAGTTGGAAGCAATGAGCAGTTCTTC.

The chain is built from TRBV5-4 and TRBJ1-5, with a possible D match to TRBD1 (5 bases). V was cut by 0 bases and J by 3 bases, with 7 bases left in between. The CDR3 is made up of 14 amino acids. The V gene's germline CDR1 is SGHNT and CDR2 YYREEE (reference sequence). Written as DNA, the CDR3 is TGTGCCAGCAGCTTGGACAGGACCAATCAGCCCCAGCATTTT. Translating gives CASSLDRTNQPQHF.

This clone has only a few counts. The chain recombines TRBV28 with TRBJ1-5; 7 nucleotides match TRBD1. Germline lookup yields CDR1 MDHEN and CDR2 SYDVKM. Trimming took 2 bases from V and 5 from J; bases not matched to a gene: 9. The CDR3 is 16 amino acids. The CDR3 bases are TGTGCCAGCAGTTTACCCCTGACAGGGAGCGATCAGCCCCAGCATTTT. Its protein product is CASSLPLTGSDQPQHF.

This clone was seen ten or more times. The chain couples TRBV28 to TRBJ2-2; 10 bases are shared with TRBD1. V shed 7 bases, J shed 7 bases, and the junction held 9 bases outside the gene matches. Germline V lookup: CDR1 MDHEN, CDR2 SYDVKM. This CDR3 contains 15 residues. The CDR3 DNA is TGTGCCAGCACCCCCGGGACAGGGGATGTCGGGGAGCTGTTTTTT. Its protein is CASTPGTGDVGELFF.

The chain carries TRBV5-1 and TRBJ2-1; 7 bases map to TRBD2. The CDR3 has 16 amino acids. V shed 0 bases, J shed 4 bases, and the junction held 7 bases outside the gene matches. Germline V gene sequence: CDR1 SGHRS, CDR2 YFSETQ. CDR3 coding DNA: TGCGCCAGCAGCTTGGGGGACTGGGGAGGGTACAATGAGCAGTTCTTC. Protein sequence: CASSLGDWGGYNEQFF.